Below are 23 T cell receptor beta chains sequenced from a single sample in a study of neurological immune-mediated disorders (dated by TCRdb to the late 2010s). What the time point label conveys for this sample: longitudinal time-point 2. Library prep was done by 5' RACE. For sequencing, an Illumina HiSeq 2500 was employed. TCRdb applied fastp at Q25 and MiXCR to the public reads, then kept only in-frame beta chains. Each entry merges the rows of one CDR3 protein and shows their most common DNA and genes. A total of some 60,000 distinct CDR3 sequences appear in this sample, around a tenth of them only once. Jointly, the top ten make up around 12% of the sample. The specimen sequenced was PBMCs. The source of these receptors is a young man in good health.

This clonotype was counted ten times or more. This rearrangement joins TRBV10-3 to TRBJ2-1; D perhaps matches TRBD1 (6 bases). This CDR3 region has 15 residues. Trimming pared 8 bases from V and 0 bases from J, leaving 14 bases between. Germline CDR1 reads ENHRY; CDR2 reads SYGVKD. In nucleotides, the CDR3 is TGTGCCATCGGTCAGGGGACGAGCTCCTACAATGAGCAGTTCTTC. Encoded protein: CAIGQGTSSYNEQFF.

This clonotype was recorded at least ten times. This chain links TRBV18 with TRBJ1-5, with 8 bases that match TRBD1. The length of the CDR3 is 16 residues. Germline CDR1 and CDR2: KGHSH and LQKENI. J gave up 0 bases and V 3 bases, and 4 bases lay outside the gene matches. The CDR3 DNA is TGTGCCAGCTCACCGGGGACAGGCGATAGCAATCAGCCCCAGCATTTT. This codes for CASSPGTGDSNQPQHF.

Worth noting for this clonotype: A junction boundary mismatches the germline segment, possibly from a read error. The chain couples TRBV27 to TRBJ2-3, with D possibly matching TRBD2 (7 bases). The CDR3 totals 17 residues. Germline V lookup: CDR1 MNHEY, CDR2 SMNVEV (reference sequence). CDR3 sequence (DNA): TGTTCCAGCAGTTTACTCTGGGGGGGCACGTCCCCAGATACGCAGTATTTT. It encodes CSSSLLWGGTSPDTQYF.

This clonotype was counted ten times or more. This chain links TRBV5-6 with TRBJ2-4, with a weak D call TRBD2 (6 bases). Germline CDR1 reads SGHDT; CDR2 reads YYEEEE. V gave up 2 bases and J gave up 6 bases, with 12 bases separating them. The CDR3 length is 14 residues. The CDR3 DNA reads as TGTGCCAGCAGCTTCAGGAGGGGAAGAAACATTCAGTACTTC. Residues: CASSFRRGRNIQYF.

In its sample, this clonotype was seen many times. The chain is built from TRBV5-1 and TRBJ2-2, with TRBD2 identical over 8 bases. CDR3 length equals 15 residues. V shed 2 bases, J shed 8 bases, and the junction held 8 bases outside the gene matches. Germline V CDR1 and CDR2: SGHRS, YFSETQ. CDR3 DNA sequence: TGCGCCAGCAGCTTATCTAGCGGGCGTACGGGGGAGCTGTTTTTT. It is translated as CASSLSSGRTGELFF.

This clonotype appeared many times. J is TRBJ1-3 and V is TRBV12-3 or TRBV12-4; D remains unclear. The V gene lost 0 bases and the J gene lost 4 bases, with 4 bases spanning the gap. The CDR3 consists of 13 residues. CDR3 in amino acids: CASSLASGNTIYF. The CDR3 DNA follows: TGTGCCAGCAGTTTAGCCTCGGGAAACACCATATATTTT.

This clonotype was counted at least ten times. The chain is built from TRBV29-1 and TRBJ2-2, with D maybe TRBD1 (5 bases). This CDR3 comprises 11 residues. V gave up 7 bases and J gave up 6 bases, with 9 bases separating them. Germline V gene sequence: CDR1 SQVTM, CDR2 ANQGSEA. The CDR3 spells CSGTYAGELFF. Written as DNA, the CDR3 is TGCAGCGGGACATACGCCGGGGAGCTGTTTTTT.

This clonotype was seen repeatedly, ten times or more. This rearrangement joins TRBV7-2 to TRBJ2-1; D gene unclear. The CDR3 is made up of 13 amino acids. Germline V lookup: CDR1 SGHTA, CDR2 FQGNSA. Trimming cost V 5 bases and J 9 bases, with 14 bases left between them. The DNA for the CDR3 is TGTGCCAGCAGCCAAGGAAAGTTCGCTGAGCAGTTCTTC. Its translation: CASSQGKFAEQFF.

This clonotype was seen only a few times. The chain uses TRBV2 and TRBJ1-5, with TRBD1 matching over 8 bases. Germline lookup yields CDR1 SNHLY and CDR2 FYNNEI. The CDR3 has 13 residues. The V segment lost 10 bases and the J segment 5 bases; nucleotides outside the gene matches: 7. This CDR3 reads CATQGARDQPQHF. CDR3 bases: TGTGCCACCCAGGGGGCGCGTGATCAGCCCCAGCATTTT.

This clonotype was seen at least ten times. The chain is built from TRBV20-1 and TRBJ2-3; weak D call: TRBD2 (5 bases). The CDR3 is 15 residues long. V lost 4 bases and J lost 0, with 14 bases in between. The V gene's germline CDR1 is DFQATT and CDR2 SNEGSKA (reference sequence). CDR3 in DNA: TGCAGTGCTACCAGCGGAGCAACTAGCACAGATACGCAGTATTTT. It specifies CSATSGATSTDTQYF.

This clonotype has a count of ten or more. The V call is TRBV5-1, the J call TRBJ2-7, with D unresolved. V was cut by 0 bases and J by 0 bases, with 13 bases left in between. This CDR3 has 16 residues. The germline V gene has CDR1 SGHRS and CDR2 YFSETQ. The CDR3 region is CASSLDGFVSSYEQYF. CDR3 nucleotides: TGCGCCAGCAGCTTGGATGGTTTTGTGAGCTCCTACGAGCAGTACTTC.

There are many counts of this clonotype. J is TRBJ1-4 and V is TRBV20-1; no definite D call. V lost 0 bases to trimming and J lost 2 bases, with 16 bases between them. The CDR3 loop spans 17 amino acids. From germline, CDR1 is DFQATT and CDR2 SNEGSKA (reference sequence). This CDR3 reads CSARDPAMDSTNEKLFF. The CDR3 DNA reads as TGCAGTGCTAGAGATCCTGCGATGGATTCGACTAATGAAAAACTGTTTTTT.

This clonotype has a count of ten or more. This rearrangement joins TRBV5-1 to TRBJ2-7; TRBD1 might be the D (5 bases). The CDR3 length is 15 residues. V lost 0 bases and J 0 bases, leaving 10 bases between the germline ends. Per germline, CDR1 SGHRS and CDR2 YFSETQ. The CDR3 here is CASSLGQSSSYEQYF. The DNA of the CDR3 is TGCGCCAGCAGCTTGGGACAGAGCAGCTCCTACGAGCAGTACTTC.

This clonotype was counted at least ten times. The chain joins TRBV20-1 to TRBJ2-1; 9 bases are a match to TRBD2. Germline V CDR1 and CDR2: DFQATT, SNEGSKA (reference sequence). This CDR3 contains 14 residues. V lost 3 bases, J lost 9 bases, and 9 bases stayed unmatched. The CDR3 reads CSASSSGKPSEQFF. CDR3 DNA: TGCAGTGCTAGTTCTAGCGGGAAGCCGAGTGAGCAGTTCTTC.

This clonotype was recorded many times. The chain is built from TRBV20-1 and TRBJ1-2; TRBD1 matches 7 bases. Germline values: CDR1 DFQATT, CDR2 SNEGSKA (reference sequence). Trimming cost V 6 bases and J 4 bases; bases outside gene matches: 14. The CDR3 loop spans 15 amino acids. CDR3 sequence (DNA): TGCAGTGCCCCTACCCAACAGGGGCTCCCCTATGGCTACACCTTC. Protein: CSAPTQQGLPYGYTF.

This clonotype was recorded a few times. This rearrangement joins TRBV27 to TRBJ2-5, with D unresolved. Germline CDR1 reads MNHEY; CDR2 reads SMNVEV (reference sequence). V lost 5 bases and J 5 bases, leaving 12 bases between the germline ends. The CDR3 contains 13 residues. The CDR3 DNA sequence: TGTGCCAGCAGTCCTTCGACTTGGGAGACCCAGTACTTC. As protein: CASSPSTWETQYF.

This clonotype was observed many times. The V and J genes are TRBV27 and TRBJ1-6; 9 nucleotides agree with TRBD1. Per the germline V gene, CDR1 is MNHEY and CDR2 is SMNVEV (reference sequence). After removal of 5 bases from V and 0 bases from J, the junction contained 2 bases not matched to a gene. The CDR3 sequence is 16 residues long. CDR3 sequence (DNA): TGTGCCAGCAGTGGGACAGGGCCCTCCTATAATTCACCCCTCCACTTT. It translates to CASSGTGPSYNSPLHF.

This clonotype showed up many times. This chain joins TRBV4-1 and TRBJ1-6; tentative D call: TRBD1 (5 bases). Per the germline V gene, CDR1 is MGHRA and CDR2 is YSYEKL. Trimming shortened V by 3 bases and J by 1 base, and 19 bases separated the two germline ends. This CDR3 contains 19 residues. CDR3 sequence (DNA): TGCGCCAGCAGCCACATAGGTCGGGGCGGAATGTCCTATAATTCACCCCTCCACTTT. Translated, it gives CASSHIGRGGMSYNSPLHF.

This clonotype was observed at least ten times. The V call is TRBV28, the J call TRBJ2-5, with D unclear. This CDR3 comprises 12 residues. Germline V gene sequence: CDR1 MDHEN, CDR2 SYDVKM. V lost 7 bases and J lost 2, with 8 bases in between. This chain's CDR3 is CASIGSQETQYF. The CDR3 nucleotides are TGTGCCAGCATCGGATCGCAAGAGACCCAGTACTTC.

This clonotype was recorded many times. The V call is TRBV5-1, the J call TRBJ2-7; D gene uncertain. The CDR3 spans 12 residues. The V end was cut by 4 bases, the J end by 7 bases, with 12 bases between. Per the germline V gene, CDR1 is SGHRS and CDR2 is YFSETQ. The CDR3 DNA is TGCGCCAGCAGCACCCCCGGATTGGAGCAGTACTTC. As protein: CASSTPGLEQYF. The variable domain in full, with the rest retrieved from reference TRBV5-1 and TRBJ2-7, is KAGVTQTPRYLIKTRGQQVTLSCSPISGHRSVSWYQQTPGQGLQFLFEYFSETQRNKGNFPGRFSGRQFSNSRSEMNVSTLELGDSALYLCASSTPGLEQYFGPGTRLTVT.

This clonotype was found many times. The rearrangement joins TRBV7-9 to TRBJ2-3; 8 bases map to TRBD2. The CDR3 spans 15 residues. Germline trimming cut 5 bases from V and 2 bases from J; bases unmatched to any gene: 6. Germline V gene sequence: CDR1 SEHNR, CDR2 FQNEAQ (reference sequence). The CDR3 DNA is TGTGCCAGCAGCCCCCCGGGGGGGCACACAGATACGCAGTATTTT. Its translation: CASSPPGGHTDTQYF.

This clonotype was recorded many times. The chain has TRBV14 and TRBJ2-7, with D perhaps TRBD1 or TRBD2 (5 bases each). The CDR3 is 11 amino acids. CDR1 SGHDN and CDR2 FVKESK come from the germline V gene. The V end lost 9 bases, the J end lost 4 bases, and 10 bases lay between the germline ends. In DNA form, the CDR3 reads TGTGCCAGGGGGGATACATACGAGCAGTACTTC. This gives the protein CARGDTYEQYF.

This clonotype was counted many times. The CDR3 sequence is CASSPRVGPGAQYF. CDR3 coding DNA: TGTGCCAGCAGCCCTAGAGTGGGGCCGGGGGCCCAGTACTTC. The genes are TRBV3-1 and TRBJ2-5; D is perhaps TRBD2 (6 bases). The CDR3 extends over 14 amino acids. Trimming took 4 bases from V and 9 from J, leaving 18 bases between them. The germline V gene encodes CDR1 LGHDT and CDR2 YNNKEL (reference sequence).